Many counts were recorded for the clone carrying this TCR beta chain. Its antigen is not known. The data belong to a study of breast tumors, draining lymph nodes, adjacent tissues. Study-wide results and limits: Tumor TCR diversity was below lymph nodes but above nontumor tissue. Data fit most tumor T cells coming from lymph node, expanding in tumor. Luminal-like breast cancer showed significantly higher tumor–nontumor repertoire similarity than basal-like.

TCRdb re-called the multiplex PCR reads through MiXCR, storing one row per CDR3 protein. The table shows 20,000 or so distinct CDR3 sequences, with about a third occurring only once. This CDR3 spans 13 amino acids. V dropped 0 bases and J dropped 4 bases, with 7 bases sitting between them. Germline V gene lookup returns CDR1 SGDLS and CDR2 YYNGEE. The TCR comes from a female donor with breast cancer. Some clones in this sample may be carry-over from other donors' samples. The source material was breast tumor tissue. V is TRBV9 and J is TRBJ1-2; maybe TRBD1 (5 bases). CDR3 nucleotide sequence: TGTGCCAGCAGCGTAGACGGGGGCTATGGCTACACCTTC. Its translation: CASSVDGGYGYTF.